Sequencing of this TCR beta chain was carried out in a study of a mutant IDH1 vaccine in newly diagnosed glioma. Study in general: Patients were started on vaccination 4-6 weeks after radiotherapy alone, or with temozolomide cycles. Treated patients had a mean age of about 40 years and a sex split that was roughly 60% male and roughly 38% female. Earlier care involved radiotherapy, temozolomide, or both, and the majority received both.

The repertoire was sequenced with immunoSEQ multiplex PCR; TCRdb's copy has only in-frame clones and lacks some. Of 70,000 to 90,000 clones in the sample, around nine tenths are singletons; the top ten hold about 0.6%. Comments on this clone: Its cognate antigen is unknown.

The ends were cut back, 7 bases at V and 9 bases at J, with 16 bases in the middle. CDR3 length equals 13 residues. Germline loops: CDR1 SGHRS, CDR2 YFSETQ. Time point: week 5, during vaccination. Each dose of the vaccine consisted of 300 ug of mutant IDH1 20-mer peptide, with topical imiquimod. The V gene is TRBV5-1, the J gene TRBJ2-2; TRBD1 might be the D (6 bases). Sample: PBMCs, taken from a glioma patient whose treatment included an IDH1 peptide vaccine. This receptor was obtained from a woman aged 50 to 60 with glioma. CDR3 region: CASGKGTGRELFF. CDR3 in DNA: TGCGCCAGCGGCAAAGGAACAGGGCGGGAGCTGTTTTTT. Using reference TRBV5-1 and TRBJ2-2 for the parts outside the CDR3, the full variable domain is KAGVTQTPRYLIKTRGQQVTLSCSPISGHRSVSWYQQTPGQGLQFLFEYFSETQRNKGNFPGRFSGRQFSNSRSEMNVSTLELGDSALYLCASGKGTGRELFFGEGSRLTVL.